Presented here are 8 T cell receptor beta chains from one specimen sequenced in a study of beta chain features in type 1 diabetes (dated by TCRdb to between 2018 and 2020). General findings and caveats noted by the study authors: A moderate but significant shortening of TCRB CDR3 length was observed in type 1 diabetes patients in all four CD4+ subsets.

Antigen specificity for these receptors is unknown. Library preparation employed the immunoSEQ multiplex PCR assay. The entire isolated RNA was reverse transcribed using the High Capacity cDNA Reverse Transcription Kit, and thus expressed TCRB transcripts were sequenced. Entries here come from immuneACCESS through TCRdb and include only in-frame sequences with V and J called. Some clones fail to appear in such tables; in the studies checked, an unresolved V gene covers under half of the shortfall, and the cause of the remainder is unknown. A total of 300,000 to 450,000 clones appear in this sample, 9.6% of them only once. About 0.64% of the sample goes to the ten largest clones. Sequenced: central memory CD4+ T cells from blood. Receptors originate from a man aged 30 to 45 with type 1 diabetes.

The V and J genes are TRBV5-1 and TRBJ2-5; D may be TRBD1 or TRBD2 (5 bases each). V gave up 4 bases and J gave up 5 bases, with 12 bases separating them. The germline gives CDR1 SGHRS, CDR2 YFSETQ. The length of the CDR3 is 13 residues. CDR3 DNA: TGCGCCAGCAGCGGGGGTACAAGGGAGACCCAGTACTTC. This sequence encodes CASSGGTRETQYF.

The chain combines TRBV5-1 with TRBJ1-5, with D possibly TRBD1 on 6 matching bases. Germline assignment: CDR1 SGHRS and CDR2 YFSETQ. The CDR3 has 17 residues. V dropped 0 bases and J dropped 2 bases, with 15 bases sitting between them. The CDR3 sequence is CASSLAFLQGRNQPQHF. The CDR3 region has the DNA TGCGCCAGCAGCTTGGCCTTTCTTCAGGGGCGCAATCAGCCCCAGCATTTT.

The chain couples TRBV2 to TRBJ2-2; D is uncertain. CDR3 size: 15 residues. Trimming removed 2 bases from V and 4 bases from J, with 11 bases in between. Germline V lookup: CDR1 SNHLY, CDR2 FYNNEI. The CDR3, as DNA: TGTGCCAGCAGTGAACACGATCTACGCACCGGGGAGCTGTTTTTT. Translation: CASSEHDLRTGELFF.

This clone came up many times. The V call is TRBV4-1, the J call TRBJ1-3; TRBD1 matches 12 bases. The V gene end was trimmed by 2 bases and the J gene end by 4 bases; junction bases not matched to a gene: 3. CDR3 length: 16 residues. In germline, CDR1 is MGHRA, CDR2 YSYEKL. In nucleotides, the CDR3 is TGCGCCAGCAGCCAATGGGACAGGGGGCCCGGAAACACCATATATTTT. It specifies CASSQWDRGPGNTIYF.

This clone has a handful of counts. This chain links TRBV2 with TRBJ1-2; TRBD1 is a possible D gene (5 bases). Trimming shortened V by 7 bases and J by 6 bases, and 9 bases separated the two germline ends. This CDR3 is built from 11 residues. Per germline, CDR1 SNHLY and CDR2 FYNNEI. The CDR3 DNA reads TGTGCCAGCACGGGGGGGGATGGCTACACCTTC. Protein product: CASTGGDGYTF.

The gene calls are TRBV5-6 and TRBJ2-3; no firm D call. The CDR3 contains 13 residues. V shed 1 base and J shed 4 bases, with 7 bases lying between them. Germline loops: CDR1 SGHDT, CDR2 YYEEEE. The chain's CDR3 is CASSLPSSDTQYF. CDR3 DNA sequence: TGTGCCAGCAGCTTGCCTTCCTCAGATACGCAGTATTTT.

A few counts support this clone. V and J are TRBV5-1 and TRBJ1-2; 7 bases line up with TRBD1. The V gene end was trimmed by 4 bases and the J gene end by 4 bases; junction bases not matched to a gene: 13. CDR1 is SGHRS, CDR2 YFSETQ, per germline. The CDR3 has 16 residues. The CDR3 region is CASSQGDRADSYGYTF. CDR3 nucleotides: TGCGCCAGCAGCCAGGGAGACAGGGCTGATAGCTATGGCTACACCTTC.

A few counts support this clone. This chain links TRBV28 with TRBJ1-2, with a tentative D call TRBD1 (6 bases). Germline V gene lookup returns CDR1 MDHEN and CDR2 SYDVKM. The length of the CDR3 is 14 residues. V lost 7 bases and J lost 5, with 17 bases in between. CDR3 protein: CASTSGQKSYGYTF. CDR3 DNA: TGTGCCAGCACCTCTGGACAGAAGAGTTATGGCTACACCTTC.